This T cell receptor beta chain is from a study of regulatory T cells in long-lasting Graves disease. This clonotype was detected only a few times. V lost 4 bases, J lost 2 bases, and 12 bases lay in between. CDR1 is SQVTM and CDR2 is ANQGSEA in the germline V gene. CDR3 length equals 13 residues. Time point here: newly diagnosed GD, antithyroid drugs for less than 3 months. The TCR library was made from RNA extracted from PBMCs. Xi'an, China, was home to the endocrinology department that provided patients. Both iRepertoire HTBI primers and Arm-PCR of CDR3 regions were used to build the TCR beta libraries. TCRdb re-called the multiplex PCR reads with MiXCR, one entry per CDR3 protein. Among about 440,000 distinct CDR3 sequences listed, less than 20% were seen once. These data also formed part of another study, on T cells in Graves' hyperthyroidism and ophthalmopathy. That work adds: Patients aged 18 to 65 with hyperthyroidism were newly diagnosed, with duration under 2 months. TCR CDR3 regions were first amplified by RT-PCR with HTBI primers. From stable hyperthyroidism, ophthalmopathy was set apart by a 13 V-J model.

This sequence joins TRBV29-1 and TRBJ2-7, with D maybe TRBD1 (5 bases). This specimen consisted of peripheral blood mononuclear cells (PBMCs), obtained at new diagnosis, from a patient treated with antithyroid drugs. The source is a woman in her twenties or thirties with Graves disease. The CDR3 protein is CSVGGRAAYEQYF. The CDR3 bases are TGCAGCGTTGGAGGCAGGGCGGCCTACGAGCAGTACTTC.